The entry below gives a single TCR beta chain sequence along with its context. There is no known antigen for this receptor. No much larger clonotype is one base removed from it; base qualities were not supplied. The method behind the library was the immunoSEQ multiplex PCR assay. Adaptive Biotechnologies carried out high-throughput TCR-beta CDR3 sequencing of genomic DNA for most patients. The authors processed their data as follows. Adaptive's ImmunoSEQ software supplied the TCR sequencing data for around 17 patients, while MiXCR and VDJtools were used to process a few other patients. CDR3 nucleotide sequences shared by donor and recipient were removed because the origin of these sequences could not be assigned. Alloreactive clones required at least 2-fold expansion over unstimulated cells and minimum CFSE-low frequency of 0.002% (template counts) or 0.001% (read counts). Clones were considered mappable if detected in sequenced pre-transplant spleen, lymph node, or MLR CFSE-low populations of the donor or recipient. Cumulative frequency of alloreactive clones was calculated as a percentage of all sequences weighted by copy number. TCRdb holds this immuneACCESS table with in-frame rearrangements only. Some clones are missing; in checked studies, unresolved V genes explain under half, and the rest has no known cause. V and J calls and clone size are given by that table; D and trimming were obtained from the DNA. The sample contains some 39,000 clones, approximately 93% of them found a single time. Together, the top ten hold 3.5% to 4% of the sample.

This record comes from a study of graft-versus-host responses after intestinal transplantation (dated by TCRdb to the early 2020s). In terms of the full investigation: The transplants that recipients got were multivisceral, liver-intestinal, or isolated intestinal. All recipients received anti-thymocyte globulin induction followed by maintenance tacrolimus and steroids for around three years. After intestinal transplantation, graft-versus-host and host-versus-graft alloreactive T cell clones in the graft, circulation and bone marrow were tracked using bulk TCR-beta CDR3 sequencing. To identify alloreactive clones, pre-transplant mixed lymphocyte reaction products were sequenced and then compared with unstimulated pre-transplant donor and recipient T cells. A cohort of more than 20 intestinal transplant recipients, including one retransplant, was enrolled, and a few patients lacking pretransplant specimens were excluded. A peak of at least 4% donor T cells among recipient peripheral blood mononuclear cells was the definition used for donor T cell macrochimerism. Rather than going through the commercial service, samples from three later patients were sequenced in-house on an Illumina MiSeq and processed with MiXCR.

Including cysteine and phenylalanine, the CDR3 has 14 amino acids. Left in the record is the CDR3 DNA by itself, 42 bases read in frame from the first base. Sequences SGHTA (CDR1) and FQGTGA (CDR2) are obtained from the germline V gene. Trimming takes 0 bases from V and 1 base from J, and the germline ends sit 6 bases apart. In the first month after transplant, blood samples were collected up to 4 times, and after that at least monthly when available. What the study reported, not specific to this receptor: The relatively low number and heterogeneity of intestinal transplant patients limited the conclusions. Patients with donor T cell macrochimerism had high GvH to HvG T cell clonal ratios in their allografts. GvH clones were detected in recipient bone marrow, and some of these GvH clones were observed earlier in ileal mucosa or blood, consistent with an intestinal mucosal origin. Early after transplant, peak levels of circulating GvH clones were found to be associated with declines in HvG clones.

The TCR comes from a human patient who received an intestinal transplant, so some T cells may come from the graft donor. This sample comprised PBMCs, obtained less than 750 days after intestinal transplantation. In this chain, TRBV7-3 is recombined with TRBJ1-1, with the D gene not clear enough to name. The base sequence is TGTGCCAGCAGCTTAACGGGTGGGAACACTGAAGCTTTCTTT. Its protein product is CASSLTGGNTEAFF.